This record covers a single T cell receptor beta chain. Its antigen is unidentified. From germline, CDR1 is SGHNT and CDR2 YYREEE (reference sequence). V was pared by 7 bases and J by 8 bases, with 19 bases between. This CDR3 spans 15 amino acids. It was with 60 Vbeta and 13 Jbeta primers that the PCR ran. Clones were read by immunoSEQ multiplex PCR, and TCRdb kept only the in-frame ones, dropping some. The sample has roughly 120,000 clones, about 73% seen once. This sample was taken from a study of cytomegalovirus exposure and HLA in healthy donors. Study-wide points: In a later analysis, V- and J-gene trimming of beta chains associated with a DCLRE1C missense variant, replicated independently. The study recorded 164 TCR beta chains that were cytomegalovirus-associated. Rates of TCR association differed by HLA locus in a later analysis, with DRB1 highest and HLA-C lowest.

Specimen: PBMCs. The chain links TRBV5-4 to TRBJ1-6, with D possibly being TRBD1 (6 bases). This clonotype was obtained from a woman between 45 and 60 years old in good health and CMV-seropositive. The CDR3 DNA follows: TGTGCCAGCTCCCGACAGGACCGAACGTATTCACCCCTCCACTTT. Its translation is CASSRQDRTYSPLHF.